Detailed here is one TCR beta chain. The antigen remains undetermined. The germline V gene has CDR1 LNHDA and CDR2 SQIVND (reference sequence). The CDR3 is 13 residues long. V was pared by 1 base and J by 5 bases, with 0 bases of the junction left unmatched. The data were obtained in a study of PD-1 blockade in mismatch repair-deficient tumors. Overall study results and limits: Tumor-resident clones, often undetectable pretreatment in blood, expanded then contracted after pembrolizumab.

Profiling relied on immunoSEQ multiplex PCR, and the TCRdb table lists in-frame clones only, not all of them. There are some 50,000 clones in the sample; over 60% occur only once, and roughly 3.4% lies in the top ten. Mismatch repair deficiency was confirmed in all patients, by PCR or immunohistochemistry. The V and J genes are TRBV19 and TRBJ2-7, with 9 positions matching TRBD1. Sequencing was performed on PBMCs, taken before pembrolizumab treatment. The TCR sequence derives from an adult with mismatch repair-deficient cancer. The CDR3 loop reads CASSIGTGDEQYF. CDR3 DNA sequence: TGTGCCAGTAGTATAGGGACAGGGGACGAGCAGTACTTC.